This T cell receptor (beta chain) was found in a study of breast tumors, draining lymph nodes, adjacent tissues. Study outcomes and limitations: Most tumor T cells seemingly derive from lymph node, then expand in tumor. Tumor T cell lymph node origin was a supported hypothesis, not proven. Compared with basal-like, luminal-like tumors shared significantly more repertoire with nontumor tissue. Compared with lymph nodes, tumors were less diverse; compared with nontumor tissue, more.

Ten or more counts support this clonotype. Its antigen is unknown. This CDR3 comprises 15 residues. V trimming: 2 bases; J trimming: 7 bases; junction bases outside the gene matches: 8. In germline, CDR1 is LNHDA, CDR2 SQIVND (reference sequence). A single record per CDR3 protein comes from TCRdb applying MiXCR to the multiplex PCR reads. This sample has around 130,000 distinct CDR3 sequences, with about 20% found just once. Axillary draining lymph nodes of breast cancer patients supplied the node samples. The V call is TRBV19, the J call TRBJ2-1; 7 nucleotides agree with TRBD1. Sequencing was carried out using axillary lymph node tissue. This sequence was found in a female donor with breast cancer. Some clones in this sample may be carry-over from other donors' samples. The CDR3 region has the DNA TGTGCCAGTAGTATACAAGGGGGCCACGAGAATGAGCAGTTCTTC. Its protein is CASSIQGGHENEQFF. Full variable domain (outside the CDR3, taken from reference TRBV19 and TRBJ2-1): DGGITQSPKYLFRKEGQNVTLSCEQNLNHDAMYWYRQDPGQGLRLIYYSQIVNDFQKGDIAEGYSVSREKKESFPLTVTSAQKNPTAFYLCASSIQGGHENEQFFGPGTRLTVL.